Sequencing of this TCR beta chain was carried out in a study of T cells and Merkel cell carcinoma outcomes. A word on this clone: Its antigen is as yet unknown.

Per the germline V gene, CDR1 is SQVTM and CDR2 is ANQGSEA. The CDR3 covers 10 residues. Germline trimming cut 7 bases from V and 8 bases from J; bases unmatched to any gene: 4. TCRdb keeps only in-frame clones here, not all; method: immunoSEQ multiplex PCR. The data show around 4,200 clones, about 92% seen once. Study results and caveats: Reportedly, T-cell repertoire with density predicts Merkel cell carcinoma outcomes.

This clonotype was sampled from a human donor with Merkel cell carcinoma. The chain combines TRBV29-1 with TRBJ1-1, with 7 bases identical to TRBD1. The sample taken for sequencing was tumor tissue from Merkel cell carcinoma. The CDR3 is CSGQGTEAFF. The CDR3 bases are TGCAGCGGACAGGGTACGGAAGCTTTCTTT. The whole variable domain, remainder taken from reference TRBV29-1 and TRBJ1-1, is SAVISQKPSRDICQRGTSLTIQCQVDSQVTMMFWYRQQPGQSLTLIATANQGSEATYESGFVIDKFPISRPNLTFSTLTVSNMSPEDSSIYLCSGQGTEAFFGQGTRLTVV.